This entry lists 10 T cell receptor beta chains sequenced from one sample in a study of cytomegalovirus exposure and HLA in healthy donors. Both 60 Vbeta primers and 13 Jbeta primers went into the PCR. Libraries were prepared by immunoSEQ multiplex PCR; TCRdb keeps only in-frame clonotypes and omits some of them. The profile shows roughly 120,000 clones, 60% to 85% of them singletons. Sequencing was done on a sample of PBMCs. These receptors all stem from a man aged 45-65 years in good health and CMV-seronegative.

The genes are TRBV5-1 and TRBJ2-1, with 7 bases lining up with TRBD2. The junction had 8 bases not matched to a gene; V was cut back by 4 bases and J by 4 bases. Germline-derived CDR1 and CDR2 are SGHRS and YFSETQ. The CDR3 is 15 residues long. The CDR3 nucleotides read TGCGCCAGCAGCCTACCTGCGGGGGTATACAATGAGCAGTTCTTC. This encodes CASSLPAGVYNEQFF. The full variable domain, completed using reference TRBV5-1 and TRBJ2-1, is KAGVTQTPRYLIKTRGQQVTLSCSPISGHRSVSWYQQTPGQGLQFLFEYFSETQRNKGNFPGRFSGRQFSNSRSEMNVSTLELGDSALYLCASSLPAGVYNEQFFGPGTRLTVL.

This chain links TRBV12-5 with TRBJ2-7, with D possibly TRBD2 on 7 matching bases. The germline CDR1 and CDR2 sequences are LGHNT and FRNRAP. CDR3 length equals 19 residues. The V end was cut by 0 bases, the J end by 1 base, with 22 bases between. The CDR3 DNA reads as TGTGCTAGTGGTTTGGTGGAGCGGGACAACCGATTACAATCCTACGAGCAGTACGTC. Amino acids: CASGLVERDNRLQSYEQYV.

CDR3 DNA: TGTGCCAGCAGCCAAGGACCGGGACAGGGAGGCTATGGCTACACCTTC. Its translation is CASSQGPGQGGYGYTF. The J gene is TRBJ1-2, the V gene TRBV4-2; 9 bases are shared with TRBD1. V lost 1 base and J lost 4; bases outside the gene matches: 7. Germline CDR1 and CDR2: LGHNA and YNFKEQ. This CDR3 spans 16 amino acids.

The chain is built from TRBV6-5 and TRBJ1-2; D not certain. Germline V CDR1 and CDR2: MNHEY, SVGAGI. The CDR3 is 13 residues long. V gave up 8 bases and J gave up 5 bases, with 15 bases separating them. CDR3 nucleotides: TGTGCCAGCTCCGGGTTCGAAGGATATGGCTACACCTTC. This translates into CASSGFEGYGYTF.

The chain is built from TRBV6-5 and TRBJ2-7; maybe TRBD1 (5 bases). Germline CDR1 is MNHEY and CDR2 is SVGAGI. CDR3 length equals 15 residues. Between the trimmed V and J ends, which lost 5 bases and 2 bases, there was a span of 16 bases. The CDR3 sequence is CASSLSATVTYEQYF. The CDR3 DNA sequence: TGTGCCAGCAGTCTTTCCGCGACAGTGACCTACGAGCAGTACTTC.

The chain links TRBV5-1 to TRBJ1-2, with 7 bases that match TRBD1. Looked up from germline, CDR1 is SGHRS and CDR2 is YFSETQ. The trim removed 0 bases at V and 10 bases at J, leaving 9 bases unmatched. This CDR3 contains 14 residues. Here the CDR3 reads CASSLEGAGDFYTF. The CDR3 DNA sequence: TGCGCCAGCAGCTTGGAGGGGGCAGGGGACTTCTACACCTTC.

The chain combines TRBV4-3 with TRBJ2-1, with a tentative D call TRBD2 (7 bases). This CDR3 spans 16 amino acids. V lost 3 bases and J lost 7, with 19 bases in between. CDR1 and CDR2 (germline): LGHNA, YSLEER. CDR3 region: CASSQRAQRGGNEQFF. The CDR3 DNA is TGCGCCAGCAGCCAGAGGGCCCAGAGGGGGGGGAATGAGCAGTTCTTC.

The chain couples TRBV5-1 to TRBJ1-6, with no clear D. Germline loops: CDR1 SGHRS, CDR2 YFSETQ. The CDR3 is made up of 16 amino acids. V lost 0 bases, J lost 9 bases, and 16 bases lay in between. CDR3 nucleotides: TGCGCCAGCAGCTTGGCTGGCGATCCTGACATTTCACCCCTCCACTTT. This gives the protein CASSLAGDPDISPLHF. Together with reference TRBV5-1 and TRBJ1-6, the CDR3 gives the full variable domain: KAGVTQTPRYLIKTRGQQVTLSCSPISGHRSVSWYQQTPGQGLQFLFEYFSETQRNKGNFPGRFSGRQFSNSRSEMNVSTLELGDSALYLCASSLAGDPDISPLHFGNGTRLTVT.

Only a few counts were recorded for this clone. CDR3 nucleotides: TGCGCCAGCAGCCAAGATACCCAGCGGGCGGCTTTAACCGGGGAGACCCAGTACTTC. The encoded protein is CASSQDTQRAALTGETQYF. The rearrangement joins TRBV4-3 to TRBJ2-5; tentative D call: TRBD2 (6 bases). The CDR3 contains 19 residues. Germline V gene lookup returns CDR1 LGHNA and CDR2 YSLEER. With 0 bases removed from V and 5 bases from J, the gap between germline ends came to 25 bases.

With regard to this clone: Other DNA sequences in this sample translate to the same CDR3. This rearrangement joins TRBV5-4 to TRBJ2-5; 9 nucleotides match TRBD2. The CDR3 runs 14 residues. The trim removed 4 bases at V and 1 base at J, leaving 2 bases unmatched. CDR1 and CDR2 from the germline V gene are SGHNT and YYREEE (reference sequence). The CDR3 here is CASSLRGGQETQYF. The CDR3 DNA follows: TGTGCCAGCAGCCTGCGGGGGGGCCAAGAGACCCAGTACTTC.